These T cell receptor beta chains were read from a single sample in a study of CD8+ T cells in alopecia areata. Profiling relied on immunoSEQ multiplex PCR, and the TCRdb table lists in-frame clones only, not all of them. The data contain over 250,000 clones, 60% of them singletons. The source was CD4+ T cells sorted from blood, collected around week 54, from a patient treated with tofacitinib. These receptors were obtained from a human donor with alopecia areata. Each CDR3 is given with its conserved first and last residue. Each record gives: CDR3 length, clone size, D gene, V gene, J gene, CDR3 protein, CDR3 DNA. D genes are given only for firm matches. Size is omitted from some rows. Given values are once, few, many or a class for expanded clones.

>14|.|.|TRBV7-7|TRBJ2-7
CASSLGGDSDEQYF
TGTGCTAGCAGCTTAGGTGGGGATTCGGACGAGCAGTACTTC
>15|.|TRBD1|TRBV5-4|TRBJ1-6
CASSSKTGYNSPLHF
TGTGCCAGCAGCTCGAAGACAGGGTATAATTCACCCCTCCACTTT
>14|.|.|TRBV7-3|TRBJ2-3
CASSFGGNQNTQYF
TGTGCCAGCAGCTTCGGCGGTAATCAAAATACGCAGTATTTT
>14|few|.|TRBV30|TRBJ1-4
CAWMAGSTNEKLFF
TGTGCCTGGATGGCCGGCTCAACTAATGAAAAACTGTTTTTT
>12|.|.|TRBV29-1|TRBJ2-5
CSVGGLQETQYF
TGCAGCGTTGGGGGGCTACAAGAGACCCAGTACTTC
>11|.|.|TRBV4-2|TRBJ2-1
CASSQTREQFF
TGTGCCAGCAGCCAAACAAGAGAGCAGTTCTTC
>13|once|.|TRBV5-1|TRBJ1-3
CASSLMGENTIYF
TGCGCCAGCAGCTTAATGGGGGAGAACACCATATATTTT
>13|.|.|TRBV30|TRBJ2-5
CAWSVRGDGTQYF
TGTGCCTGGAGTGTGCGAGGGGATGGAACCCAGTACTTC
>14|few|.|TRBV7-3|TRBJ2-2
CASSSRATPRELFF
TGTGCCAGCAGCTCCCGGGCCACCCCGAGGGAGCTGTTTTTT
>12|few|TRBD1|TRBV29-1|TRBJ2-7
CSARQGRNEQYF
TGCAGCGCGCGACAGGGTCGGAACGAGCAGTACTTC
>14|.|TRBD1|TRBV6-6|TRBJ2-7
CASNQQGAHYEQYF
TGTGCCAGCAATCAACAGGGGGCCCACTACGAGCAGTACTTC
>12|few|.|TRBV29-1|TRBJ2-3
CSANLGPGTQYF
TGCAGCGCCAACCTGGGCCCCGGTACGCAGTATTTT
>13|.|.|TRBV2|TRBJ1-1
CASSGRRNTEAFF
TGTGCCAGCAGTGGCCGGAGGAACACTGAAGCTTTCTTT
>15|.|TRBD2|TRBV6-1|TRBJ2-3
CASSEFGGGTDTQYF
TGTGCCAGCAGTGAATTTGGGGGGGGGACAGATACGCAGTATTTT
>13|.|.|TRBV29-1|TRBJ2-2
CSVGDRRTGELFF
TGCAGCGTGGGTGACAGAAGAACCGGGGAGCTGTTTTTT
>12|.|.|TRBV29-1|TRBJ2-7
CSVMKDTYEQYF
TGCAGCGTTATGAAGGACACCTACGAGCAGTACTTC
>13|few|TRBD1|TRBV10-3|TRBJ1-2
CAISGATGIGYTF
TGTGCCATCAGTGGAGCGACAGGGATTGGCTACACCTTC
>12|.|.|TRBV25-1|TRBJ2-7
CASSPNGYEQYF
TGTGCCAGCAGTCCGAATGGGTACGAGCAGTACTTC